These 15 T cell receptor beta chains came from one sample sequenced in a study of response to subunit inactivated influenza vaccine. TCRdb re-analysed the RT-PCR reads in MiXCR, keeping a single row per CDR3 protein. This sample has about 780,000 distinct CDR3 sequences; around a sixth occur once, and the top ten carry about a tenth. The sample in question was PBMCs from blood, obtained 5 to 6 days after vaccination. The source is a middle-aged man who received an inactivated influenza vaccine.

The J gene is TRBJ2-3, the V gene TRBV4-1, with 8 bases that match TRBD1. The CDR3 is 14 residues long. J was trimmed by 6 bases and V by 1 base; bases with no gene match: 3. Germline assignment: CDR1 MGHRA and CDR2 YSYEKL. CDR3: CASSQVRTGDTQYF. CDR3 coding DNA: TGCGCCAGCAGCCAAGTGAGGACAGGGGATACGCAGTATTTT.

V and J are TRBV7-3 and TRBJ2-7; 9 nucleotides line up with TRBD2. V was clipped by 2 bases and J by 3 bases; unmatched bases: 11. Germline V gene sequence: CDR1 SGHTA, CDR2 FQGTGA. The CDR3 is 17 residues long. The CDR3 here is CASSLFFNCGRVYEQYF. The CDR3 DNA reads TGTGCCAGCAGCTTATTCTTTAACTGCGGGAGGGTCTACGAGCAGTACTTC.

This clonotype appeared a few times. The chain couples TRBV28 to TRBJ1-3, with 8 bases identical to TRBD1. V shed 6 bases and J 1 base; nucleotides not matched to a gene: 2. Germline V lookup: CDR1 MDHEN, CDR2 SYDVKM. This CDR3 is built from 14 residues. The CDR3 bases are TGTGCCAGCAGACAGGGGGGGTCTGGAAACACCATATATTTT. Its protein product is CASRQGGSGNTIYF. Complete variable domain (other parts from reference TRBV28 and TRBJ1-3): DVKVTQSSRYLVKRTGEKVFLECVQDMDHENMFWYRQDPGLGLRLIYFSYDVKMKEKGDIPEGYSVSREKKERFSLILESASTNQTSMYLCASRQGGSGNTIYFGEGSWLTVV.

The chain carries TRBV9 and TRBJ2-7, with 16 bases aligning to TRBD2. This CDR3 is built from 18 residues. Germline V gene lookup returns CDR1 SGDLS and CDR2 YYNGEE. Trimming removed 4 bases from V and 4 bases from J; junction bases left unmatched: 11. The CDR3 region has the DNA TGTGCCAGCAGCTTAGCCGGGACTAGCGGGAGGGCCCCGTACGAGCAGTACTTC. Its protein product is CASSLAGTSGRAPYEQYF.

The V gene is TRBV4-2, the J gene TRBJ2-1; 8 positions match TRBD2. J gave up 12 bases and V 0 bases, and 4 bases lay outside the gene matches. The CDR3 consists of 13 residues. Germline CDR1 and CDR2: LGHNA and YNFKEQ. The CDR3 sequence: CASSQDSGAGQFF. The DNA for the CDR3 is TGTGCCAGCAGCCAAGATAGCGGGGCGGGGCAGTTCTTC.

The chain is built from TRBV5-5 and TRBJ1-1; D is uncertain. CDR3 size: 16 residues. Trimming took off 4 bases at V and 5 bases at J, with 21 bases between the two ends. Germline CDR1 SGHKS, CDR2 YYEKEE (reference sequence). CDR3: CASSRFFIGPGTEAFF. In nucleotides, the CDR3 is TGTGCCAGCAGCCGTTTTTTCATCGGCCCCGGGACTGAAGCTTTCTTT.

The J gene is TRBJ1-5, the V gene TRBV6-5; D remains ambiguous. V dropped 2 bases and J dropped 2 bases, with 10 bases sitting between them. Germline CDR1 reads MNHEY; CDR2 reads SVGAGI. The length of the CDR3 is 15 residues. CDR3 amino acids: CASSYREGGNQPQHF. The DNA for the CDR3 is TGTGCCAGCAGTTACCGAGAAGGTGGCAATCAGCCCCAGCATTTT.

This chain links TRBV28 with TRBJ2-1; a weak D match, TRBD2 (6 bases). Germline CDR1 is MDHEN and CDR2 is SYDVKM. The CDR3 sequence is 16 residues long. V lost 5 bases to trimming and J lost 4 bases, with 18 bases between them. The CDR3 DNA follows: TGTGCCAGCAGTCCATCGGCAGGGAGGACTTACAATGAGCAGTTCTTC. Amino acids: CASSPSAGRTYNEQFF. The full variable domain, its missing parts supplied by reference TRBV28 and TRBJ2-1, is DVKVTQSSRYLVKRTGEKVFLECVQDMDHENMFWYRQDPGLGLRLIYFSYDVKMKEKGDIPEGYSVSREKKERFSLILESASTNQTSMYLCASSPSAGRTYNEQFFGPGTRLTVL.

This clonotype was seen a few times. The CDR3 sequence: CSARRGQGVSPLHF. DNA for the CDR3: TGCAGTGCTAGACGTGGACAGGGTGTATCACCCCTCCACTTT. The genes are TRBV20-1 and TRBJ1-6, with 8 nucleotides matching TRBD1. Looked up from germline, CDR1 is DFQATT and CDR2 is SNEGSKA (reference sequence). J gave up 10 bases and V 2 bases, and 7 bases lay outside the gene matches. This CDR3 spans 14 amino acids.

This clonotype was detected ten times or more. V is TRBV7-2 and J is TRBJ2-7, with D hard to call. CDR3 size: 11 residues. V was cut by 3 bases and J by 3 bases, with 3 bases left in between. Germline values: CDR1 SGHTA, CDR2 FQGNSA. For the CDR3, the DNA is TGTGCCAGCAGCTTGTACTACGAGCAGTACTTC. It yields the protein CASSLYYEQYF.

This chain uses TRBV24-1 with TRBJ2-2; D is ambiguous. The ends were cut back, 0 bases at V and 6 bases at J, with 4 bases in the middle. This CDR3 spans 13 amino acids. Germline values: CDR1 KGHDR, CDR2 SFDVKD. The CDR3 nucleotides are TGTGCCACCAGTGATTTGGTTTCCGGGGAGCTGTTTTTT. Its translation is CATSDLVSGELFF.

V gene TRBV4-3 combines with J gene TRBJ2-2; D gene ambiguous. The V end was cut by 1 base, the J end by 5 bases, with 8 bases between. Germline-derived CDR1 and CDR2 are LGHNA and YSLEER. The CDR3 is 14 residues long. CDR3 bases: TGCGCCAGCAGCCAAGCGAGAGGAACCGGGGAGCTGTTTTTT. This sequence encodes CASSQARGTGELFF.

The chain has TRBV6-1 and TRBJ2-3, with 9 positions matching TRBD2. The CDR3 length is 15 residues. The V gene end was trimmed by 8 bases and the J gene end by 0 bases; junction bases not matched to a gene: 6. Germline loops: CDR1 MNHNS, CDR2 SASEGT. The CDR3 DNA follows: TGTGCCAGCCAGCTAGCGGGACCGAGCACAGATACGCAGTATTTT. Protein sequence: CASQLAGPSTDTQYF.

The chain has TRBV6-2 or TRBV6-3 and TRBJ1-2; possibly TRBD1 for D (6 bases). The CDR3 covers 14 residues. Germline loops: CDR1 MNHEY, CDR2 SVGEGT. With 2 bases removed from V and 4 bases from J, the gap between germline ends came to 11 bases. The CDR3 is CASSYVQGVYGYTF. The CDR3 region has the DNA TGTGCCAGCAGTTACGTACAGGGTGTCTATGGCTACACCTTC.

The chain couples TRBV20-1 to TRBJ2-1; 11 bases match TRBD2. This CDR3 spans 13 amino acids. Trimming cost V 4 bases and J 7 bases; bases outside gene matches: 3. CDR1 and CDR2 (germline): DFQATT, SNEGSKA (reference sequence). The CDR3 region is CSAIRTSGNEQFF. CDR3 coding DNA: TGCAGTGCTATTCGGACTAGCGGGAATGAGCAGTTCTTC.